The 15 T cell receptor beta chains listed next were all sequenced from one sample in a study of blood T cell dynamics during melanoma immunotherapy. Time point here: pre-treatment baseline. The method was immunoSEQ multiplex PCR; TCRdb's version includes in-frame clones alone and lacks a portion of them. Among approximately 23,000 clones listed, 89% were seen once. The specimen was blood, collected from a patient treated with checkpoint blockade. These receptors all come from a human donor with melanoma.

V is TRBV7-9 and J is TRBJ2-1; D is undetermined. V was shortened by 1 base and J by 6 bases, with 4 bases between the two germline ends. CDR1 SEHNR and CDR2 FQNEAQ come from the germline V gene (reference sequence). The CDR3 is made up of 12 amino acids. This CDR3 reads CASSLESNEQFF. The CDR3 coding sequence is TGTGCCAGCAGCTTAGAAAGCAATGAGCAGTTCTTC.

V usage is TRBV6-6 and J usage is TRBJ2-7; 7 bases align to TRBD1. The CDR3 has 14 amino acids. Unmatched junction bases numbered 7, after V lost 5 bases and J lost 3 bases. Looked up from germline, CDR1 is MNHNY and CDR2 is SVGAGI (reference sequence). DNA of the CDR3: TGTGCCAGCAGTCCGAGGACAGGCCACTACGAGCAGTACTTC. Amino acid sequence: CASSPRTGHYEQYF.

The V and J genes are TRBV27 and TRBJ1-1; the D gene is possibly TRBD1 (5 bases). V was clipped by 2 bases and J by 8 bases, with 15 bases between them. From germline, CDR1 is MNHEY and CDR2 SMNVEV (reference sequence). The CDR3 has 14 residues. DNA for the CDR3: TGTGCCAGCAGTTTAACGGGGCAGGCGGCCGAAGCTTTCTTT. Protein: CASSLTGQAAEAFF.

The rearrangement uses TRBV5-1 and TRBJ1-2, with D hard to call. Trimming took 5 bases from V and 5 from J, leaving 13 bases between them. Germline V gene lookup returns CDR1 SGHRS and CDR2 YFSETQ. This CDR3 is 13 amino acids long. CDR3 nucleotides: TGCGCCAGCAGTCCTTCTTCGGGGTATGGCTACACCTTC. As protein: CASSPSSGYGYTF.

The chain combines TRBV28 with TRBJ1-1; D gene ambiguous. CDR1 is MDHEN and CDR2 is SYDVKM in the germline V gene. V was pared by 1 base and J by 3 bases, with 3 bases between. The CDR3 consists of 12 residues. The CDR3 bases are TGTGCCAGCAGTTTATCGGACACTGAAGCTTTCTTT. It yields the protein CASSLSDTEAFF.

CDR3 bases: TGTGCCAGCAGCTACGGGCCCTACGAGCAGTACTTC. Protein: CASSYGPYEQYF. The chain links TRBV11-3 to TRBJ2-7; D gene ambiguous. Germline-derived CDR1 and CDR2 are SGHNT and YENEEA. V dropped 4 bases and J dropped 2 bases, with 6 bases sitting between them. The CDR3 consists of 12 residues.

The gene calls are TRBV19 and TRBJ1-2, with a weak D call TRBD1 (6 bases). The CDR3 runs 15 residues. Germline V CDR1 and CDR2: LNHDA, SQIVND (reference sequence). Trimming left V 3 bases short and J 4 bases short, with 15 bases between. This CDR3 is CASSIPGTSFYGYTF. CDR3 bases: TGTGCCAGTAGTATTCCCGGGACATCCTTCTATGGCTACACCTTC.

This CDR3 reads CASSSRQGKDTEAFF. As DNA, the CDR3 is TGCGCCAGCAGCTCTAGACAGGGTAAGGACACTGAAGCTTTCTTT. The rearrangement uses TRBV5-1 and TRBJ1-1, with 7 bases that match TRBD1. After removal of 3 bases from V and 3 bases from J, the junction contained 8 bases not matched to a gene. CDR1 is SGHRS and CDR2 is YFSETQ in the germline V gene. The CDR3 is 15 amino acids.

The chain is built from TRBV5-6 and TRBJ2-1, with TRBD2 identical over 10 bases. The junction had 4 bases not matched to a gene; V was cut back by 5 bases and J by 5 bases. Germline assignment: CDR1 SGHDT and CDR2 YYEEEE. The CDR3 is 14 residues long. This chain's CDR3 is CASRPSGGNNEQFF. The CDR3 DNA follows: TGTGCCAGCAGACCTAGCGGGGGTAACAATGAGCAGTTCTTC.

This clone was picked up a small number of times. The V gene is TRBV4-2, the J gene TRBJ2-7; D ambiguous. Deletions cut 0 bases from V and 2 bases from J, with 11 bases between. The CDR3 extends over 15 amino acids. Germline values: CDR1 LGHNA, CDR2 YNFKEQ. CDR3 loop: CASSQDGAVTYEQYF. The CDR3 DNA reads TGTGCCAGCAGCCAAGATGGAGCAGTTACCTACGAGCAGTACTTC.

The chain links TRBV2 to TRBJ1-1; 7 nucleotides match TRBD1. The CDR3 totals 16 residues. The ends lost 6 bases at V and 1 base at J; junction bases unmatched: 11. Germline-derived CDR1 and CDR2 are SNHLY and FYNNEI. CDR3 protein: CASSLTKDRENTEAFF. The CDR3 nucleotides are TGTGCCAGCAGCCTTACTAAAGACAGGGAGAACACTGAAGCTTTCTTT.

CDR3 in amino acids: CAGEPDREEDGDNEQFF. CDR3 nucleotide sequence: TGTGCCGGAGAGCCTGACAGGGAAGAGGACGGGGACAATGAGCAGTTCTTC. This chain joins TRBV5-3 and TRBJ2-1; 7 bases are a match to TRBD1. TRBV5-3 is given ORF status, its function remaining uncertain. The CDR3 extends over 17 amino acids. The ends lost 10 bases at V and 5 bases at J; junction bases unmatched: 21.

The V and J genes are TRBV5-1 and TRBJ2-1; 8 nucleotides align to TRBD2. The V gene end was trimmed by 4 bases and the J gene end by 0 bases; junction bases not matched to a gene: 3. CDR3 length: 15 residues. Germline V gives CDR1 SGHRS, CDR2 YFSETQ. The chain's CDR3 is CASSPSGSSYNEQFF. The CDR3 DNA sequence: TGCGCCAGCAGCCCGAGCGGGAGCTCCTACAATGAGCAGTTCTTC.

This sequence joins TRBV28 and TRBJ2-3; no definite D call. V was trimmed by 4 bases and J by 2 bases, leaving 1 base between them. This CDR3 has 11 amino acids. In germline, CDR1 is MDHEN, CDR2 SYDVKM. CDR3 loop: CASSYTDTQYF. The CDR3 DNA is TGTGCCAGCAGTTACACAGATACGCAGTATTTT.

The chain carries TRBV7-2 and TRBJ2-1, with D perhaps TRBD2 (5 bases). Germline V gene lookup returns CDR1 SGHTA and CDR2 FQGNSA. There are 13 residues in the CDR3. The V gene lost 5 bases and the J gene lost 6 bases, with 11 bases spanning the gap. This CDR3 is CASSPDYINEQFF. The CDR3 nucleotides are TGTGCCAGCAGCCCCGACTACATCAATGAGCAGTTCTTC.